This T cell receptor beta chain emerged from a study of identical twins. Study-wide findings and caveats: Reduced insertions were recorded for abundant cord blood beta clonotypes, with no such pattern in memory repertoires.

CDR3 length: 15 amino acids. Germline CDR1 reads SGHAT; CDR2 reads FQNNGV. The V gene lost 1 base and the J gene lost 2 bases, with 10 bases spanning the gap. This clonotype was seen a few times. What it recognizes is unknown. TCRdb reprocessed the 5' RACE reads via MiXCR and lists one record per CDR3 protein. The data show 690,000 or so distinct CDR3 sequences, 5.5% to 6.5% seen once. The chain uses TRBV11-2 and TRBJ2-3; D gene ambiguous. This TCR was sampled from a young man in good health. The material sequenced was naive T cells sorted from blood. CDR3 coding DNA: TGTGCCAGCAGCTTAGGGTCCCGGATCACAGATACGCAGTATTTT. It translates to CASSLGSRITDTQYF.